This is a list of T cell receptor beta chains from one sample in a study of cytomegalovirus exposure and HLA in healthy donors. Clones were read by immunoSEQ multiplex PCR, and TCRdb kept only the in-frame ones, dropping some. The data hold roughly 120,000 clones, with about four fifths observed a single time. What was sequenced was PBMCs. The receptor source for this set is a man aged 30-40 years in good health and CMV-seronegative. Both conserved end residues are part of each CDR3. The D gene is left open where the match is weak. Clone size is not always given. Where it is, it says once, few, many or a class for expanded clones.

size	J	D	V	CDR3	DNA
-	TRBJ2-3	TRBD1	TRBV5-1	CASSLRGGPSTDTQYF	TGCGCCAGCAGCTTGAGAGGGGGCCCTAGCACAGATACGCAGTATTTT
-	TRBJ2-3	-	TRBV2	CASLFTDTQYF	TGTGCCAGCCTTTTCACAGATACGCAGTATTTT
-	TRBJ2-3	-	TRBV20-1	CSAKHTDTQYF	TGCAGTGCTAAACACACAGATACGCAGTATTTT
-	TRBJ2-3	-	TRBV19	CASRRGRVSTDTQYF	TGTGCCAGTAGAAGGGGCAGGGTAAGCACAGATACGCAGTATTTT
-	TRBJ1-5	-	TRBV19	CASSSPPGHNSNQPQHF	TGTGCCAGTAGTTCCCCGCCGGGACATAATAGCAATCAGCCCCAGCATTTT
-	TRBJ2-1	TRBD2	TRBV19	CASSGLAAMEAQFF	TGTGCCAGTAGTGGACTAGCGGCTATGGAGGCGCAGTTCTTC
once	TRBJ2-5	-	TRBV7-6	CASSRFVQETQYF	TGTGCCAGCAGCCGGTTTGTTCAAGAGACCCAGTACTTC
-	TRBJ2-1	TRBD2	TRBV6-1	CASSEAPSGREQFF	TGTGCCAGCAGTGAAGCGCCTAGCGGTCGGGAGCAGTTCTTC
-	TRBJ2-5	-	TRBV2	CASSREETQYF	TGTGCCAGCAGCCGGGAAGAGACCCAGTACTTC
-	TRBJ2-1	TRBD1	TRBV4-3	CASSLLGGQGAWNEQFF	TGCGCCAGCAGCCTCTTGGGTGGACAGGGGGCGTGGAATGAGCAGTTCTTC
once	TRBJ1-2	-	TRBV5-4	CASSSQGTLNYGYTF	TGTGCCAGCAGCTCCCAGGGGACCCTTAACTATGGCTACACCTTC
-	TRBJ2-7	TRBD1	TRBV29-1	CSVTGQDYEQYF	TGCAGCGTTACAGGACAGGACTACGAGCAGTACTTC
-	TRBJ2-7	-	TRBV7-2	CASSFDQDYEQYF	TGTGCCAGCAGCTTCGATCAGGATTACGAGCAGTACTTC
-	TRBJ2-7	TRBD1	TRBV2	CASSVWTGDDEQYF	TGTGCCAGCAGTGTGTGGACAGGGGACGACGAGCAGTACTTC
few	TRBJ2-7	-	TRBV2	CASSVAASSYEQYF	TGTGCCAGCAGTGTGGCAGCGAGCTCCTACGAGCAGTACTTC
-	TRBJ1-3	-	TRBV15	CATRGPGNTIYF	TGTGCCACCAGGGGCCCGGGAAACACCATATATTTT
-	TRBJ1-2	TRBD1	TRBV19	CASTTPRQGYYGYTF	TGTGCCAGTACCACTCCTCGACAGGGCTACTATGGCTACACCTTC
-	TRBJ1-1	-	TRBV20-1	CSSVMNTEAFF	TGCAGTTCCGTTATGAACACTGAAGCTTTCTTT
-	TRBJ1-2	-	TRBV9	CASSSPTDNYGHTF	TGTGCCAGCAGCTCCCCGACGGATAACTATGGCCACACCTTC
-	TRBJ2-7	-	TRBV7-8	CASSPSRDLASEYF	TGTGCCAGCAGCCCCAGTAGAGACTTGGCCTCCGAGTACTTC
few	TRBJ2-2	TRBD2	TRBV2	CASSETSEIGELFF	TGTGCCAGCAGTGAAACTAGCGAGATCGGGGAGCTGTTTTTT
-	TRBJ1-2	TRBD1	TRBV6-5	CASSRVPDRGYGYTF	TGTGCCAGCAGTAGAGTCCCGGACAGGGGATATGGCTACACCTTC
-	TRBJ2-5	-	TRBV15	CATSREPQGVEGSETQYF	TGTGCCACCAGCAGAGAACCGCAGGGGGTGGAGGGTTCAGAGACCCAGTACTTC
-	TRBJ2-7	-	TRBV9	CASSQGDSGYEQYF	TGTGCCAGCAGCCAAGGGGATAGCGGCTACGAGCAGTACTTC
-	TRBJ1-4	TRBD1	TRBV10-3	CASTGTDKEKLFF	TGTGCCAGCACCGGGACAGATAAAGAAAAACTGTTTTTT
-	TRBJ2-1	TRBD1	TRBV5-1	CASSFNRGDIDEQFF	TGCGCCAGCAGCTTCAACAGGGGTGATATAGATGAGCAGTTCTTC
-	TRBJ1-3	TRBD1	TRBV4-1	CASGTGGNTIYF	TGCGCCAGCGGGACAGGGGGAAACACCATATATTTT
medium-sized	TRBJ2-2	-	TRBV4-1	CASSQERMNTGELFF	TGCGCCAGCAGCCAAGAGAGAATGAACACCGGGGAGCTGTTTTTT
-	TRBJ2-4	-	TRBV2	CASSGQDIQYF	TGTGCCAGCAGTGGACAGGACATTCAGTACTTC
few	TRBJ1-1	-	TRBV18	CASSSRQYKNPMNTEAFF	TGTGCCAGCTCATCTAGACAGTACAAGAACCCCATGAACACTGAAGCTTTCTTT
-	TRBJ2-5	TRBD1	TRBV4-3	CASSQEQGETQYF	TGCGCCAGCAGCCAAGAACAGGGGGAGACCCAGTACTTC
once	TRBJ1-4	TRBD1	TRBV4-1	CASSQGRPGGTNEKLFF	TGCGCCAGCAGCCAAGGGCGTCCAGGGGGAACTAATGAAAAACTGTTTTTT
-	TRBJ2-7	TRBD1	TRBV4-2	CASSQVDRGMFYEQYF	TGTGCCAGCAGCCAAGTTGACAGGGGCATGTTCTACGAGCAGTACTTC
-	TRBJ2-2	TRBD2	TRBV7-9	CASSRFSGSTGELFF	TGTGCCAGCAGCCGATTTAGCGGGAGCACCGGGGAGCTGTTTTTT
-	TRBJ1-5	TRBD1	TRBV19	CASSVKGQGGNQPQHF	TGTGCCAGTAGTGTAAAAGGACAGGGAGGAAATCAGCCCCAGCATTTT